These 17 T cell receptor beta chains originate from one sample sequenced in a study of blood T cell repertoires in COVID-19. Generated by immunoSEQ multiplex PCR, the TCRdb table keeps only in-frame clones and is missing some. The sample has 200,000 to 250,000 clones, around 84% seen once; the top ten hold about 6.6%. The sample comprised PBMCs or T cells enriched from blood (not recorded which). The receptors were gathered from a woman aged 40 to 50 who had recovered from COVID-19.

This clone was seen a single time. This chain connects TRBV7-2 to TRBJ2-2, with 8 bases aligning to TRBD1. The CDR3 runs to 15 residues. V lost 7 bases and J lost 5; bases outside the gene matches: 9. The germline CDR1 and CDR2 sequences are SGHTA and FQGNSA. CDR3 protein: CASNPGGARTGELFF. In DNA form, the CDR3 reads TGTGCCAGCAACCCAGGGGGCGCAAGGACCGGGGAGCTGTTTTTT.

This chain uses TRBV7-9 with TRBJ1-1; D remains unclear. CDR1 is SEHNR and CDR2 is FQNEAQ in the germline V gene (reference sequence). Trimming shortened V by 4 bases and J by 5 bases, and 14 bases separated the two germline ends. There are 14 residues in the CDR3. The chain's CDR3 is CASSSAGGGTEAFF. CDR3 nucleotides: TGTGCCAGCAGCTCGGCAGGCGGAGGAACTGAAGCTTTCTTT.

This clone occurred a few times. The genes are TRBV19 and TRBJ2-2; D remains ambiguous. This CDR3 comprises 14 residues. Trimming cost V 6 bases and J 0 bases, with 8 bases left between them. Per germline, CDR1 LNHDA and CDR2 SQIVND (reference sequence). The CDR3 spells CASSAGANTGELFF. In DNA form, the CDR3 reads TGTGCCAGTAGCGCCGGAGCGAACACCGGGGAGCTGTTTTTT.

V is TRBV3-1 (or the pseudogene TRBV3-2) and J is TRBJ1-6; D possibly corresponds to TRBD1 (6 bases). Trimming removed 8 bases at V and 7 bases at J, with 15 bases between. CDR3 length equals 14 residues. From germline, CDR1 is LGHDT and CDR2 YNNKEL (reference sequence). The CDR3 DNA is TGTGCCAGCGGCGACAGCCAGGGGAATTCACCCCTCCACTTT. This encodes CASGDSQGNSPLHF.

The CDR3 spells CASSPPGRPNYGYTF. The CDR3 bases are TGTGCCAGCTCACCACCGGGCAGACCTAACTATGGCTACACCTTC. The V and J genes are TRBV18 and TRBJ1-2; D is unresolved. The CDR3 has 15 amino acids. Trimming shortened V by 0 bases and J by 0 bases, and 8 bases separated the two germline ends. Germline assignment: CDR1 KGHSH and CDR2 LQKENI.

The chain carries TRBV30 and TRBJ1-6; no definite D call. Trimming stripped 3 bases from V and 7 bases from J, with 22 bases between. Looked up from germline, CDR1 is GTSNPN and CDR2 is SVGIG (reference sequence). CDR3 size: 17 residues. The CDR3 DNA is TGTGCCTGGAGCATAGCCTCCAGAGCTCTTCGGAATTCACCCCTCCACTTT. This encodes CAWSIASRALRNSPLHF.

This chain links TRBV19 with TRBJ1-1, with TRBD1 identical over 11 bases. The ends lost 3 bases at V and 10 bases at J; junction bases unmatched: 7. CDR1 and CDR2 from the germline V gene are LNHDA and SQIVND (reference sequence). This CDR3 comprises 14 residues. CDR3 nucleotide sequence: TGTGCCAGTAGTATGGATCGGGGACAGGGGGGAGCTTTCTTT. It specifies CASSMDRGQGGAFF.

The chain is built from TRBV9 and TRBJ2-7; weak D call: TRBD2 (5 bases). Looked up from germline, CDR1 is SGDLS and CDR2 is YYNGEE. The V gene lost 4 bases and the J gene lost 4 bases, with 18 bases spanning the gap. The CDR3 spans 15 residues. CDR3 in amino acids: CASSIRGRENYEQYV. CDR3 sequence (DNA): TGTGCCAGCAGCATACGAGGACGGGAAAATTACGAGCAGTACGTC.

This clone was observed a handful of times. The CDR3 nucleotides read TGTGCCAGCACCGCCATAGCGGGAGAGGGGGGTGAGCAGTTCTTC. It translates to CASTAIAGEGGEQFF. V and J are TRBV2 and TRBJ2-1; TRBD2 aligns across 9 bases. With 7 bases clipped from V and 9 bases from J, the junction kept 13 bases outside the gene matches. CDR3 length equals 15 residues. CDR1 and CDR2 from the germline V gene are SNHLY and FYNNEI.

The CDR3 reads CASSKGGQANEKLFF. As DNA, the CDR3 is TGTGCCAGCAGCAAGGGGGGGCAGGCTAATGAAAAACTGTTTTTT. This chain links TRBV28 with TRBJ1-4; D is perhaps TRBD1 (6 bases). The CDR3 is made up of 15 amino acids. V gave up 6 bases and J gave up 3 bases, with 14 bases separating them. Germline assignment: CDR1 MDHEN and CDR2 SYDVKM.

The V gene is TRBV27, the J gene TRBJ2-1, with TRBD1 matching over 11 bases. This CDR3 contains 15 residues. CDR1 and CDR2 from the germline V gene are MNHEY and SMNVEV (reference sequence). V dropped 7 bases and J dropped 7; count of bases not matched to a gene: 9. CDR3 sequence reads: CASNPDRGRRNEQFF. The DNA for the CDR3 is TGTGCCAGCAATCCGGACAGGGGGCGCAGGAATGAGCAGTTCTTC.

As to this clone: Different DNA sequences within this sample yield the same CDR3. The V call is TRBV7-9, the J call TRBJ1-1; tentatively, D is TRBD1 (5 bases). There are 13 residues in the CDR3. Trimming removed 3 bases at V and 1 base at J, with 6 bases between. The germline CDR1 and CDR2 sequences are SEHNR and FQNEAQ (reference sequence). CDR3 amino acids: CASSFGGNTEAFF. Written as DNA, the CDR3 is TGTGCCAGCAGCTTCGGGGGGAACACTGAAGCTTTCTTT.

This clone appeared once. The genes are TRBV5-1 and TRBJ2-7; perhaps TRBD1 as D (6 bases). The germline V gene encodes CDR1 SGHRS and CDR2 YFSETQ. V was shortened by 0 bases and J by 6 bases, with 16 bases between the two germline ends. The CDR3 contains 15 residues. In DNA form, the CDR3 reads TGCGCCAGCAGCTTGGCTGGGGGCAGGGGACCCGAGCAGTACTTC. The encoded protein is CASSLAGGRGPEQYF.

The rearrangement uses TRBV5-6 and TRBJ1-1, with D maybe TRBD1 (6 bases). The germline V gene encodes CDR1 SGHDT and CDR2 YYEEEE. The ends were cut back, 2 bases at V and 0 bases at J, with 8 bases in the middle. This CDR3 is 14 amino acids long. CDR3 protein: CASSFDRLNTEAFF. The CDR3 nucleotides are TGTGCCAGCAGCTTTGACAGGCTGAACACTGAAGCTTTCTTT.

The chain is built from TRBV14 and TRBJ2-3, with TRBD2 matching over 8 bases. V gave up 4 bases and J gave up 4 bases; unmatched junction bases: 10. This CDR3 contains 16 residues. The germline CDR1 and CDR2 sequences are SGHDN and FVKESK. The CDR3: CASSLLLGRAADTQYF. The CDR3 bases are TGTGCCAGCAGCCTACTTCTCGGGAGGGCCGCAGATACGCAGTATTTT.

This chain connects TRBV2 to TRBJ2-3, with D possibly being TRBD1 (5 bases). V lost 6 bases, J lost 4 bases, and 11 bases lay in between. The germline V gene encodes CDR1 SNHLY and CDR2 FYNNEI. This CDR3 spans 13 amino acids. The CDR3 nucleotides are TGTGCCAGCAGCTATACAGGATCAGATACGCAGTATTTT. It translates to CASSYTGSDTQYF. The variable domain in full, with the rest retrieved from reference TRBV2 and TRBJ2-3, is EPEVTQTPSHQVTQMGQEVILRCVPISNHLYFYWYRQILGQKVEFLVSFYNNEISEKSEIFDDQFSVERPDGSNFTLKIRSTKLEDSAMYFCASSYTGSDTQYFGPGTRLTVL.

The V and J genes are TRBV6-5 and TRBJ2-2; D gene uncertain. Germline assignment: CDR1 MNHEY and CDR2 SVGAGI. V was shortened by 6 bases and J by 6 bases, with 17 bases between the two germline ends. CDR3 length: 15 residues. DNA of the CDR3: TGTGCCAGCAGGCCCCTCGGAGAACGGGCCGGGGAGCTGTTTTTT. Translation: CASRPLGERAGELFF.